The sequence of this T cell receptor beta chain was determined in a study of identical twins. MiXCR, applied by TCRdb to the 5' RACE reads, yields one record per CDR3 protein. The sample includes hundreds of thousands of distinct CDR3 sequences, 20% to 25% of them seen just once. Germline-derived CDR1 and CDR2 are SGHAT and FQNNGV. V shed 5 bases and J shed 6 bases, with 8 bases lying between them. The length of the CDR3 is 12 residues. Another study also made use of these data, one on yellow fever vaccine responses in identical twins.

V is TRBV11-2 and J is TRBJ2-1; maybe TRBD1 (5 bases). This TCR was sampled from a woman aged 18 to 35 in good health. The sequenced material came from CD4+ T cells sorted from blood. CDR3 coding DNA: TGTGCCAGCAGCCCAGGGCTCAATGAGCAGTTCTTC. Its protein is CASSPGLNEQFF. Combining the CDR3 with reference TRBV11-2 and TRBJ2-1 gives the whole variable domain EAGVAQSPRYKIIEKRQSVAFWCNPISGHATLYWYQQILGQGPKLLIQFQNNGVVDDSQLPKDRFSAERLKGVDSTLKIQPAKLEDSAVYLCASSPGLNEQFFGPGTRLTVL.